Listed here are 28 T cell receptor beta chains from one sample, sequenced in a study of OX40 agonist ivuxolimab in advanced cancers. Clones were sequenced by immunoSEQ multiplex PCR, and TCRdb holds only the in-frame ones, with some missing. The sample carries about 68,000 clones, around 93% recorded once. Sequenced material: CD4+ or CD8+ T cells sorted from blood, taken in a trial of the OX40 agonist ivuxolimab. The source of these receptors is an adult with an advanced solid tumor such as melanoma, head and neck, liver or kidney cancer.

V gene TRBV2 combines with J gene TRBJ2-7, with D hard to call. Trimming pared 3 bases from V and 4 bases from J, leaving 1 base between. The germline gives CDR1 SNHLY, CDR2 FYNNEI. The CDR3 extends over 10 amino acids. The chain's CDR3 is CASSDYEQYF. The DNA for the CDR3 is TGTGCCAGCAGTGATTACGAGCAGTACTTC.

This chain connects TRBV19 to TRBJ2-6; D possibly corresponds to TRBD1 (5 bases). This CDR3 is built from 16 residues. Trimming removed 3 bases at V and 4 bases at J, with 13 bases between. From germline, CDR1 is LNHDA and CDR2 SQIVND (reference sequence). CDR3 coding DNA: TGTGCCAGTAGTATCCCCAAGGGGTCCGGGGCCAACGTCCTGACTTTC. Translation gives CASSIPKGSGANVLTF. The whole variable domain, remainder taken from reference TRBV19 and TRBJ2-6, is DGGITQSPKYLFRKEGQNVTLSCEQNLNHDAMYWYRQDPGQGLRLIYYSQIVNDFQKGDIAEGYSVSREKKESFPLTVTSAQKNPTAFYLCASSIPKGSGANVLTFGAGSRLTVL.

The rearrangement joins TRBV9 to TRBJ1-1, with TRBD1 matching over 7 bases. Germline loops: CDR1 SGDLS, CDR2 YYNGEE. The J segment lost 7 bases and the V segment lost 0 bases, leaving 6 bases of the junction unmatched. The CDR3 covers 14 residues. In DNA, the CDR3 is TGTGCCAGCAGCGTAGGTGGGACAGTGAATGAAGCTTTCTTT. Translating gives CASSVGGTVNEAFF.

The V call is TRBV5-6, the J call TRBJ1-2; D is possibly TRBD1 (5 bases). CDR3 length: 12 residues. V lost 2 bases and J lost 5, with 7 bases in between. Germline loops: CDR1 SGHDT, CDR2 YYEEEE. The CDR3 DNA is TGTGCCAGCAGCTTCGGGGCATATGGCTACACCTTC. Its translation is CASSFGAYGYTF.

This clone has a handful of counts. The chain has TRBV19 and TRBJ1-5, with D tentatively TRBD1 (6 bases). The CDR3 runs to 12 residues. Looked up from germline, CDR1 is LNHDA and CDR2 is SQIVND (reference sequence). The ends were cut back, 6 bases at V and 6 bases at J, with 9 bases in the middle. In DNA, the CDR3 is TGTGCCAGTAGCCCAGGGGTTCAGCCCCAGCATTTT. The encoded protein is CASSPGVQPQHF.

CDR3 amino acids: CASSEQTSGIDTQYF. In DNA form, the CDR3 reads TGTGCCAGCAGTGAACAGACTAGCGGGATAGATACGCAGTATTTT. The genes are TRBV2 and TRBJ2-3; the match to TRBD2 covers 11 bases. J was trimmed by 5 bases and V by 2 bases; bases with no gene match: 3. CDR3 length: 15 residues. Looked up from germline, CDR1 is SNHLY and CDR2 is FYNNEI.

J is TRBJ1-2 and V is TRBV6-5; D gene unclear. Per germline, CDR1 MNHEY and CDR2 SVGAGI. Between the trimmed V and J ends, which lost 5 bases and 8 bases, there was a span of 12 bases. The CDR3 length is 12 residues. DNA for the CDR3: TGTGCCAGCAGTGAAGACGGAGGCGGCTACACCTTC. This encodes CASSEDGGGYTF.

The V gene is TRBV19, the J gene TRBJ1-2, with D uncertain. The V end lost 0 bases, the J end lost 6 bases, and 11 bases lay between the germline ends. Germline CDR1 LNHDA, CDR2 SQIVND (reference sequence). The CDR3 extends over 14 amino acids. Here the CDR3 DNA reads TGTGCCAGTAGTATAGAAGGCCTTCAACATGGCTACACCTTC. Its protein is CASSIEGLQHGYTF.

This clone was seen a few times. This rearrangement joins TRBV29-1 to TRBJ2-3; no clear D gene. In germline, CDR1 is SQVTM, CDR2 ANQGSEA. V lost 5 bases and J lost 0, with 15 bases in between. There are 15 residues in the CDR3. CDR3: CSVYVWSGSTDTQYF. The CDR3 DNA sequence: TGCAGCGTTTACGTGTGGAGTGGTAGCACAGATACGCAGTATTTT.

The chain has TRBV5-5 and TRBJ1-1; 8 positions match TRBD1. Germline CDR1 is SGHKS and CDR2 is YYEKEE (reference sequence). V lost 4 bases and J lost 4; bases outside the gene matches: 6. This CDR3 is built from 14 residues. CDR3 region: CASSNPGGFTEAFF. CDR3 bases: TGTGCCAGCAGCAACCCAGGGGGCTTCACTGAAGCTTTCTTT.

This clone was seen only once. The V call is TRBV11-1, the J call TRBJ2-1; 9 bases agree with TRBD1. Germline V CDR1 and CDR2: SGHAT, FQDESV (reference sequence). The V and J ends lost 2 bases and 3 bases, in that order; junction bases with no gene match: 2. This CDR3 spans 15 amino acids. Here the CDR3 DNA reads TGTGCCAGCAGCTTACCGGGACAGGGCTACAATGAGCAGTTCTTC. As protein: CASSLPGQGYNEQFF.

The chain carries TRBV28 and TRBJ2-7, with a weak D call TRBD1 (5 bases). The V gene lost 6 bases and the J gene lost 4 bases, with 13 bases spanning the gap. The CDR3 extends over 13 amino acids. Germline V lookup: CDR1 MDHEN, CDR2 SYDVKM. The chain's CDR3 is CASRRGLTYEQYF. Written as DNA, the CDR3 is TGTGCCAGCAGAAGGGGTTTGACTTACGAGCAGTACTTC.

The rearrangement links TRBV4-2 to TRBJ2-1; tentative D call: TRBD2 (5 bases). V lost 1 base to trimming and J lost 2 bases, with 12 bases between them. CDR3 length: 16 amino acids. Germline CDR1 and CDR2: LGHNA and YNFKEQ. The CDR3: CASSQATTGTYNEQFF. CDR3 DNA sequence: TGTGCCAGCAGCCAAGCTACGACGGGAACCTACAATGAGCAGTTCTTC.

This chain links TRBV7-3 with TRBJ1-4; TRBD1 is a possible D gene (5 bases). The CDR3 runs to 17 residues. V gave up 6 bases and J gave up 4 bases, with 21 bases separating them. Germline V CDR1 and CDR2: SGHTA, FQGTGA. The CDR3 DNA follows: TGTGCCAGCAGACTACCCGACCCGGGACGGCATAATGAAAAACTGTTTTTT. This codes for CASRLPDPGRHNEKLFF.

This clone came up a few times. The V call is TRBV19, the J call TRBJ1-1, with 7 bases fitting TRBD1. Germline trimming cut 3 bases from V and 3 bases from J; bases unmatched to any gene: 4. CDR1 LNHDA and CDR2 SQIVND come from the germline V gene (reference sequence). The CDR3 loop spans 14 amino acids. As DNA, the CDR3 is TGTGCCAGTAGTATGCAGACAGGGTACACTGAAGCTTTCTTT. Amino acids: CASSMQTGYTEAFF.

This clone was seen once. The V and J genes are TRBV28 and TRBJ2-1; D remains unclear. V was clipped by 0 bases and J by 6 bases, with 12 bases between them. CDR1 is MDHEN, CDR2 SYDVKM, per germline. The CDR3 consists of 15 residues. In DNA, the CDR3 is TGTGCCAGCAGTTTATGGGCGTCCCGGCTCAATGAGCAGTTCTTC. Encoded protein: CASSLWASRLNEQFF. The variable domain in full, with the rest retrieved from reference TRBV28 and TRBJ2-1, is DVKVTQSSRYLVKRTGEKVFLECVQDMDHENMFWYRQDPGLGLRLIYFSYDVKMKEKGDIPEGYSVSREKKERFSLILESASTNQTSMYLCASSLWASRLNEQFFGPGTRLTVL.

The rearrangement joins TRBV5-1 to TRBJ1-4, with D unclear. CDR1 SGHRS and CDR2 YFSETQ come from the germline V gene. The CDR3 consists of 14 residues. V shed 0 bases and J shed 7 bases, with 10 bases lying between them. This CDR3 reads CASSLVGEGEKLFF. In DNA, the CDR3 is TGCGCCAGCAGCTTGGTTGGAGAGGGTGAAAAACTGTTTTTT.

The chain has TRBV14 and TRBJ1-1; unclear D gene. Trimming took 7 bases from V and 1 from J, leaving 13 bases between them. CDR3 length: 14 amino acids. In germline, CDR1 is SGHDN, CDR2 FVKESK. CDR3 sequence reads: CASTEAWGNTEAFF. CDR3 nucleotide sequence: TGTGCCAGCACCGAAGCTTGGGGGAACACTGAAGCTTTCTTT. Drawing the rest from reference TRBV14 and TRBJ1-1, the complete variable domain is EAGVTQFPSHSVIEKGQTVTLRCDPISGHDNLYWYRRVMGKEIKFLLHFVKESKQDESGMPNNRFLAERTGGTYSTLKVQPAELEDSGVYFCASTEAWGNTEAFFGQGTRLTVV.

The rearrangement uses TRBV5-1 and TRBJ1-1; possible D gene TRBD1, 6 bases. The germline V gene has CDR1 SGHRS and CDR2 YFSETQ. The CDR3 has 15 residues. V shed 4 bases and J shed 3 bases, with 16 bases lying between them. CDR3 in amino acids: CASSGGTRDDTEAFF. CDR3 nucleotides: TGCGCCAGCAGCGGGGGGACAAGGGATGACACTGAAGCTTTCTTT.

CDR3 DNA: TGTGCCAGCAGTTTAACAGGGGCGGGGAAGACCCAGTACTTC. It is translated as CASSLTGAGKTQYF. This sequence joins TRBV27 and TRBJ2-5; the D gene is possibly TRBD1 (7 bases). The germline gives CDR1 MNHEY, CDR2 SMNVEV (reference sequence). Trimming cost V 2 bases and J 6 bases, with 13 bases left between them. There are 14 residues in the CDR3.

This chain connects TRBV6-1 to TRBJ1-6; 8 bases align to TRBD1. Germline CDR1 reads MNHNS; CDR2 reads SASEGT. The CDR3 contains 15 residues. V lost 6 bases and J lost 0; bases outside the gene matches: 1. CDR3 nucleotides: TGTGCCAGCAGCGACAGGGGCTCCTATAATTCACCCCTCCACTTT. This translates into CASSDRGSYNSPLHF.

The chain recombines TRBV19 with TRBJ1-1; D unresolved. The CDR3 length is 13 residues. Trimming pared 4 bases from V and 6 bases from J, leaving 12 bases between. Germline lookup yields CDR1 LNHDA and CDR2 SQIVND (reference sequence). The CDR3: CASSKEGSPEAFF. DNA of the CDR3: TGTGCCAGTAGTAAGGAGGGAAGCCCTGAAGCTTTCTTT.

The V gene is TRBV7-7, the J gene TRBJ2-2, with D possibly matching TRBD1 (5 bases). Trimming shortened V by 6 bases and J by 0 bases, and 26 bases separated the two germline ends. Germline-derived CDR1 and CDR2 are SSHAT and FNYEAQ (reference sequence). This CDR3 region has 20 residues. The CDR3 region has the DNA TGTGCCAGCAGTAACCACCGGGTCCCAGGGTTTAAGGCGAACACCGGGGAGCTGTTTTTT. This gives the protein CASSNHRVPGFKANTGELFF.

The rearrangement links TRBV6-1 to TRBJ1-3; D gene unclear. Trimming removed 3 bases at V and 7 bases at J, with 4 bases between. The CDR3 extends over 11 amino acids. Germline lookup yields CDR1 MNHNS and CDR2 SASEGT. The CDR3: CASSERNTIYF. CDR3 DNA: TGTGCCAGCAGTGAGAGGAACACCATATATTTT.

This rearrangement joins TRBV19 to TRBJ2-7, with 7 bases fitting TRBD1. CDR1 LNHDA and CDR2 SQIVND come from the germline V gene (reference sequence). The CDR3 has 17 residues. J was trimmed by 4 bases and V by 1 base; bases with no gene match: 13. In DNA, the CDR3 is TGTGCCAGTAGTATAGGCGCGGACAGGTGGAAGGGTTACGAGCAGTACTTC. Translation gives CASSIGADRWKGYEQYF.

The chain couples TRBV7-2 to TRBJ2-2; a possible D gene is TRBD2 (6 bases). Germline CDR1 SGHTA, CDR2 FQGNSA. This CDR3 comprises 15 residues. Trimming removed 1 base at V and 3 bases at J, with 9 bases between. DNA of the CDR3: TGTGCCAGCAGCTTAGAAGGGACTGACACCGGGGAGCTGTTTTTT. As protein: CASSLEGTDTGELFF.

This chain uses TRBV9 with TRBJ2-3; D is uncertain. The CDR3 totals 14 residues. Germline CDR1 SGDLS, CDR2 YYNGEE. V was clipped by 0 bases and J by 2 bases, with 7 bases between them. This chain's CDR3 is CASSVDAYTDTQYF. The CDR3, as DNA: TGTGCCAGCAGCGTAGACGCGTACACAGATACGCAGTATTTT.

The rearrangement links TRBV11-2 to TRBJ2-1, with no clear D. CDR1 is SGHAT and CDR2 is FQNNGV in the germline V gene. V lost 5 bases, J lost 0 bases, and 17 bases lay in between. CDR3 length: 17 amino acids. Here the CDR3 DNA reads TGTGCCAGCAGCCCCCGGGTATCAACGAGCTCCTACAATGAGCAGTTCTTC. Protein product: CASSPRVSTSSYNEQFF.